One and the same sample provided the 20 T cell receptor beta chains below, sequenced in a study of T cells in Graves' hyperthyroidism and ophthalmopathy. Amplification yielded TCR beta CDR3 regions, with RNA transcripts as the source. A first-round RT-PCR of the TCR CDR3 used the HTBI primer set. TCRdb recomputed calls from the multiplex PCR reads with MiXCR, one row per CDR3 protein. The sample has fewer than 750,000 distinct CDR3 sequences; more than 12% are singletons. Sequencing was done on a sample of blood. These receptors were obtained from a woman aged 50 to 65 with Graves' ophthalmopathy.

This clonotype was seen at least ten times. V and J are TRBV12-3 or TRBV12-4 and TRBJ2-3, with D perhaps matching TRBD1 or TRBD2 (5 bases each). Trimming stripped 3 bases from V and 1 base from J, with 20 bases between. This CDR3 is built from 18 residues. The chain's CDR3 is CASSFVLQRGRGTDTQYF. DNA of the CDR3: TGTGCCAGCAGTTTTGTCTTGCAGAGGGGAAGGGGCACAGATACGCAGTATTTT.

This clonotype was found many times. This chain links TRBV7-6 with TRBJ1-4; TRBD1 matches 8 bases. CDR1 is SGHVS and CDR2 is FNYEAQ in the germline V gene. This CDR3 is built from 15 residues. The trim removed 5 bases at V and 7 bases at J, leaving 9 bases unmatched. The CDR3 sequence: CASSPRTGRGEKLFF. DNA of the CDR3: TGTGCCAGCAGCCCCAGGACAGGGCGGGGTGAAAAACTGTTTTTT.

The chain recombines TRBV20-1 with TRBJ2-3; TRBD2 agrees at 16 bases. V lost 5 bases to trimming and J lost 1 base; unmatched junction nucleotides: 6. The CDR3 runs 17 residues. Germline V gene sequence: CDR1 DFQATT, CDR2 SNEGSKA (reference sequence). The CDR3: CSAGGLAGGLGTDTQYF. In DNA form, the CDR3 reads TGCAGTGCTGGGGGACTAGCGGGAGGGCTAGGCACAGATACGCAGTATTTT.

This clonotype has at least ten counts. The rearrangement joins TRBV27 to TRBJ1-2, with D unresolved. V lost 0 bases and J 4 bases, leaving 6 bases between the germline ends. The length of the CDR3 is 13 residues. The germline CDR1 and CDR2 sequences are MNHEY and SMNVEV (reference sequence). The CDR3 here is CASSLSVSYGYTF. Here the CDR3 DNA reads TGTGCCAGCAGTTTATCGGTCAGCTATGGCTACACCTTC.

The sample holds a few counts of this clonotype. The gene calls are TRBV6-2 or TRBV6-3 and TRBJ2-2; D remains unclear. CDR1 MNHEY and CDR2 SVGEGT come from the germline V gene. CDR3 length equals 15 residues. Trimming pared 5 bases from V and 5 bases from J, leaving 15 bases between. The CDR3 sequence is CASSAPPTGTGELFF. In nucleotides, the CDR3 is TGTGCCAGCAGTGCACCCCCGACTGGAACCGGGGAGCTGTTTTTT.

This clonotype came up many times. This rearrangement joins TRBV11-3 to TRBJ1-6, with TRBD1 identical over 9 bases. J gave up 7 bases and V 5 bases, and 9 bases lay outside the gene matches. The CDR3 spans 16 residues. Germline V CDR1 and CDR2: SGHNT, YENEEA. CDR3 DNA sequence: TGTGCCAGCAGCCGAGACCCGGGACAGGGCAATTCACCCCTCCACTTT. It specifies CASSRDPGQGNSPLHF.

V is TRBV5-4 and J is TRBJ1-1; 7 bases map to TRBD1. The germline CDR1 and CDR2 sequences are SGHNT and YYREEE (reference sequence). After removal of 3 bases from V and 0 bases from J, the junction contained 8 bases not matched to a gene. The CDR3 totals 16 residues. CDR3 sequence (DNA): TGTGCCAGCAGCTCCCAAAAGACAGGGATGAACACTGAAGCTTTCTTT. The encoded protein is CASSSQKTGMNTEAFF.

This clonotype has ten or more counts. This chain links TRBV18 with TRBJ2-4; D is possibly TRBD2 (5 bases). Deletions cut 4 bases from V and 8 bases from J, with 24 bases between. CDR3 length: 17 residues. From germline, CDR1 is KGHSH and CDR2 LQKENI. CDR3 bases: TGTGCCAGCTCACGCACGACCGGGGTGAGGAGGTTGGACATTCAGTACTTC. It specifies CASSRTTGVRRLDIQYF.

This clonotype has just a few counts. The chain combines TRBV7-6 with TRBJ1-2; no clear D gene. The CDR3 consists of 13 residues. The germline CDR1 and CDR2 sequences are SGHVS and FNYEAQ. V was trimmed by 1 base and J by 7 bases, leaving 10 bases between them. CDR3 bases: TGTGCCAGCAGCTTAGGACCCGGGCCTGGCTACACCTTC. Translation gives CASSLGPGPGYTF. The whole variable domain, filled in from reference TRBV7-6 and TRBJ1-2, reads GAGVSQSPRYKVTKRGQDVALRCDPISGHVSLYWYRQALGQGPEFLTYFNYEAQQDKSGLPNDRFSAERPEGSISTLTIQRTEQRDSAMYRCASSLGPGPGYTFGSGTRLTVV.

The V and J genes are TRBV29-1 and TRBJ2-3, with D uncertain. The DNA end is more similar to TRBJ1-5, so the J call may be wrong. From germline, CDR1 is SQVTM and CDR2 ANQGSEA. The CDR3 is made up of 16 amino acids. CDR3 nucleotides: TGCAGCCTTGTTGTGAGCGGGAGGGCCGACACAGATACGCAGCATTTT. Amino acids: CSLVVSGRADTDTQHF.

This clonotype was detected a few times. The CDR3 protein is CASSLRGVHTGELFF. The CDR3 bases are TGTGCCAGCAGTTTAAGGGGGGTTCACACCGGGGAGCTGTTTTTT. The chain carries TRBV12-3 or TRBV12-4 and TRBJ2-2; D might be TRBD1 or TRBD2, each matching 6 bases. The CDR3 sequence is 15 residues long. V gave up 2 bases and J gave up 3 bases, with 10 bases separating them.

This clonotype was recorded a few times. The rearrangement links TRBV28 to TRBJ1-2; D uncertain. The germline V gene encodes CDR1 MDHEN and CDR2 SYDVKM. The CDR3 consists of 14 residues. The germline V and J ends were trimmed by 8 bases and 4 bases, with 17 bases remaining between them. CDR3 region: CASLPRVGGYGYTF. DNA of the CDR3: TGTGCCAGCCTACCTCGGGTGGGCGGCTATGGCTACACCTTC.

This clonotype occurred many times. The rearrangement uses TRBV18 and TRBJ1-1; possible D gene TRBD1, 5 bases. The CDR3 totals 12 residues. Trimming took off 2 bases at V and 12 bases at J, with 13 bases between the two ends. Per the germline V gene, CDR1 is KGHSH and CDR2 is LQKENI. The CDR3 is CASSPDGAYTFF. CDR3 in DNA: TGTGCCAGCTCACCAGACGGGGCTTATACTTTCTTT.

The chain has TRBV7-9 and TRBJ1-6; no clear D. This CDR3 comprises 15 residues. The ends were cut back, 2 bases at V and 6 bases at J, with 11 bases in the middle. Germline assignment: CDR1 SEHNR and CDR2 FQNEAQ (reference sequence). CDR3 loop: CASSLWALSNSPLHF. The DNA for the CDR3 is TGTGCCAGCAGCTTATGGGCCCTCTCTAATTCACCCCTCCACTTT.

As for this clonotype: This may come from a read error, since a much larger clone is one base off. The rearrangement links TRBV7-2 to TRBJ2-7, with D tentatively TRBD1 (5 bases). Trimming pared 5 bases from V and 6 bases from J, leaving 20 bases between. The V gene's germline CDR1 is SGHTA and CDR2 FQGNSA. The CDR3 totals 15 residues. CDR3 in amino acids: CASSPTSATEFEQYF. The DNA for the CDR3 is TGTGCCAGCAGCCCGACTTCGGCGACAGAATTCGAGCAGTACTTC. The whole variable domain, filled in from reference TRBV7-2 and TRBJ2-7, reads GAGVSQSPSNKVTEKGKDVELRCDPISGHTALYWYRQSLGQGLEFLIYFQGNSAPDKSGLPSDRFSAERTGGSVSTLTIQRTQQEDSAVYLCASSPTSATEFEQYFGPGTRLTVT.

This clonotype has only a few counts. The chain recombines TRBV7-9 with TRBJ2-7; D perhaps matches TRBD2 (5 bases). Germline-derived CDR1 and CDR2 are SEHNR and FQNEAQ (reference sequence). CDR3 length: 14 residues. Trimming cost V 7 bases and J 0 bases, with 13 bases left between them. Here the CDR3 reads CASTGISSSYEQYF. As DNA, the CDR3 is TGTGCCAGCACCGGGATTTCCAGCTCCTACGAGCAGTACTTC.

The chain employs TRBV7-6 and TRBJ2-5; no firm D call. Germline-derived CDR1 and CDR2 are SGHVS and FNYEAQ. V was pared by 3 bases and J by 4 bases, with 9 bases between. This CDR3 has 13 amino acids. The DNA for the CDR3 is TGTGCCAGCAGCTTGTGGCCTGGAGAGACCCAGTACTTC. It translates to CASSLWPGETQYF.

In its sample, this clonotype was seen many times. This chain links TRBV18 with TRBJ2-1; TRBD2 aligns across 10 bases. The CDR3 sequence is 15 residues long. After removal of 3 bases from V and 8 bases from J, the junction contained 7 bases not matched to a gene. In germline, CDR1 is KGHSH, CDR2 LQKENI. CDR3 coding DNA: TGTGCCAGCTCACCTCAGCTAGCGGGAGCCCATGAGCAGTTCTTC. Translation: CASSPQLAGAHEQFF.

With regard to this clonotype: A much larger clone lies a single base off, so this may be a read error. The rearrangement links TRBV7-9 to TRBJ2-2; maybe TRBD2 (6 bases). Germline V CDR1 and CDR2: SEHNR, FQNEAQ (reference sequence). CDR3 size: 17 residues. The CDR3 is CAGSSPRTGANTGELFF. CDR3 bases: TGTGCCGGCAGCTCACCTAGGACGGGGGCGAACACCGGGGAGCTGTTTTTT.

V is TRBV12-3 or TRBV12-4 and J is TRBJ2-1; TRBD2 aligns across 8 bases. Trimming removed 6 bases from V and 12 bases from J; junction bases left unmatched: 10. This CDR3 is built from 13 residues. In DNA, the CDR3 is TGTGCCAGCAGGGGTCGGGAGGGCCTGCGGCAGTTCTTC. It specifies CASRGREGLRQFF.